The 22 T cell receptor beta chains given below trace back to one sample, sequenced in a study of radiotherapy plus CTLA-4 blockade in lung cancer (dated by TCRdb to between 2017 and 2018). Receptor amplification or capture employed the immunoSEQ multiplex PCR assay. TCRdb's version of the immuneACCESS table is confined to in-frame rearrangements and falls short of the full clone set. An unresolved V gene accounts for under half of the shortfall where checked; the remainder is of unknown origin. This sample has tens of thousands of clones in its table, and roughly 84% of those were observed once. Under 3.5% of the sample is taken by the ten largest. The sequencing used peripheral blood, collected from a patient treated with radiotherapy plus ipilimumab. These receptor sequences come from a human donor with non-small cell lung cancer who had a partial response to radiotherapy plus ipilimumab.

This rearrangement joins TRBV29-1 to TRBJ2-7; TRBD2 is a possible D gene (6 bases). The CDR3 sequence is 12 residues long. CDR1 is SQVTM, CDR2 ANQGSEA, per germline. Trimming left V 3 bases short and J 7 bases short, with 13 bases between. CDR3 nucleotides: TGCAGCGTTGATATTCAAGGGAGGGAGCAGTACTTC. Amino acids: CSVDIQGREQYF.

This clone was counted between two and nine times. The chain links TRBV10-2 to TRBJ2-7; TRBD1 is a possible D gene (6 bases). With 5 bases removed from V and 1 base from J, the gap between germline ends came to 9 bases. The CDR3 loop spans 13 amino acids. Germline assignment: CDR1 WSHSY and CDR2 SAAADI. The CDR3 nucleotides are TGCGCCAGCAGTAGACAGGAGTCCTACGAGCAGTACTTC. Residues: CASSRQESYEQYF.

The gene calls are TRBV25-1 and TRBJ2-3; TRBD1 aligns across 7 bases. CDR1 and CDR2 from the germline V gene are MGHDK and SYGVNS. Trimming cost V 6 bases and J 2 bases; bases outside gene matches: 5. The CDR3 has 14 amino acids. CDR3 loop: CASRGQTYTDTQYF. Here the CDR3 DNA reads TGTGCCAGCAGGGGACAGACATACACAGATACGCAGTATTTT. Looking up the rest from reference TRBV25-1 and TRBJ2-3 gives the full variable domain: EADIYQTPRYLVIGTGKKITLECSQTMGHDKMYWYQQDPGMELHLIHYSYGVNSTEKGDLSSESTVSRIRTEHFPLTLESARPSHTSQYLCASRGQTYTDTQYFGPGTRLTVL.

The chain recombines TRBV11-2 with TRBJ2-5; D ambiguous. V was trimmed by 3 bases and J by 4 bases, leaving 3 bases between them. Germline CDR1 reads SGHAT; CDR2 reads FQNNGV. CDR3 length: 11 amino acids. The CDR3 sequence: CASSFRETQYF. In DNA, the CDR3 is TGTGCCAGCAGCTTTCGAGAGACCCAGTACTTC.

The chain links TRBV28 to TRBJ1-1; D is unresolved. Germline CDR1 is MDHEN and CDR2 is SYDVKM. V lost 3 bases and J 0 bases, leaving 8 bases between the germline ends. The CDR3 consists of 14 residues. The CDR3 region is CASSFRGMNTEAFF. For the CDR3, the DNA is TGTGCCAGCAGTTTTAGAGGCATGAACACTGAAGCTTTCTTT.

A few counts support this clone. The chain carries TRBV6-5 and TRBJ2-7; 7 bases agree with TRBD1. Unmatched junction bases numbered 10, after V lost 5 bases and J lost 3 bases. Germline V CDR1 and CDR2: MNHEY, SVGAGI. CDR3 length equals 15 residues. CDR3 amino acids: CASSQTETGFYEQYF. CDR3 sequence (DNA): TGTGCCAGCAGTCAAACCGAGACAGGGTTCTACGAGCAGTACTTC.

This chain connects TRBV5-6 to TRBJ2-1, with 12 bases lining up with TRBD2. The CDR3 has 15 amino acids. The germline CDR1 and CDR2 sequences are SGHDT and YYEEEE. Trimming cost V 2 bases and J 7 bases; bases outside gene matches: 4. The CDR3 protein is CASSFRTSGVNEQFF. The DNA of the CDR3 is TGTGCCAGCAGCTTCCGGACTAGCGGGGTTAATGAGCAGTTCTTC.

This chain joins TRBV7-3 and TRBJ1-2; TRBD1 aligns across 7 bases. CDR1 SGHTA and CDR2 FQGTGA come from the germline V gene. The V gene end was trimmed by 4 bases and the J gene end by 2 bases; junction bases not matched to a gene: 10. This CDR3 region has 16 residues. The CDR3 DNA follows: TGTGCCAGCAGCTCAGGGGCAGGGGGACGAAACTATGGCTACACCTTC. The encoded protein is CASSSGAGGRNYGYTF.

The V and J genes are TRBV6-1 and TRBJ1-2; the D gene is possibly TRBD1 (5 bases). V lost 7 bases and J 8 bases, leaving 20 bases between the germline ends. This CDR3 is 14 amino acids long. Germline lookup yields CDR1 MNHNS and CDR2 SASEGT. This chain's CDR3 is CASKATQEGWGYTF. The CDR3 bases are TGTGCCAGCAAGGCGACACAGGAGGGTTGGGGCTACACCTTC.

V is TRBV28 and J is TRBJ2-7, with 10 bases lining up with TRBD1. From germline, CDR1 is MDHEN and CDR2 SYDVKM. This CDR3 contains 15 residues. Trimming took 5 bases from V and 4 from J; bases not matched to a gene: 8. CDR3 nucleotide sequence: TGTGCCAGCAGTCCCTCGACAGGGGGCTTTTACGAGCAGTACTTC. Translation: CASSPSTGGFYEQYF.

The CDR3 nucleotides are TGTGCCAGCAGTCGAGGTGACGATCAGCCCCAGCATTTT. It encodes CASSRGDDQPQHF. The V and J genes are TRBV6-1 and TRBJ1-5; no definite D call. The CDR3 has 13 amino acids. Trimming took off 5 bases at V and 5 bases at J, with 10 bases between the two ends. Germline V gives CDR1 MNHNS, CDR2 SASEGT.

This clone has a single count. This chain links TRBV5-6 with TRBJ1-2, with a weak D call TRBD1 (6 bases). There are 14 residues in the CDR3. The germline V gene encodes CDR1 SGHDT and CDR2 YYEEEE. The germline V and J ends were trimmed by 7 bases and 5 bases, with 18 bases remaining between them. CDR3 loop: CASATGQSVYGYTF. The CDR3 DNA sequence: TGTGCCAGCGCTACCGGACAGTCGGTTTATGGCTACACCTTC. The whole variable domain, filled in from reference TRBV5-6 and TRBJ1-2, reads DAGVTQSPTHLIKTRGQQVTLRCSPKSGHDTVSWYQQALGQGPQFIFQYYEEEERQRGNFPDRFSGHQFPNYSSELNVNALLLGDSALYLCASATGQSVYGYTFGSGTRLTVV.

This chain joins TRBV4-3 and TRBJ2-5; tentative D call: TRBD2 (6 bases). Looked up from germline, CDR1 is LGHNA and CDR2 is YSLEER. The V gene lost 2 bases and the J gene lost 2 bases, with 15 bases spanning the gap. This CDR3 has 16 amino acids. In nucleotides, the CDR3 is TGCGCCAGCAGCCAAATGGGGGGTGACCTTCAAGAGACCCAGTACTTC. This gives the protein CASSQMGGDLQETQYF.

This clone was seen just once. J is TRBJ2-3 and V is TRBV11-2; TRBD2 matches at 10 bases. The CDR3 spans 15 residues. Per germline, CDR1 SGHAT and CDR2 FQNNGV. J gave up 3 bases and V 6 bases, and 6 bases lay outside the gene matches. CDR3 amino acids: CASRGLAGATDTQYF. The CDR3 DNA reads TGTGCCAGCAGAGGGCTAGCGGGGGCGACAGATACGCAGTATTTT.

Comments on this clone: One end of the junction varies from germline; a read error may be responsible. Other DNA sequences within the sample encode an identical CDR3. The chain uses TRBV7-2 and TRBJ2-7; 10 bases are a match to TRBD2. The CDR3 covers 15 residues. Germline-derived CDR1 and CDR2 are SGHTA and FQGNSA. The DNA for the CDR3 is TGCGCCAGCAGCTTAGCGGGGGGTGCCTCCTACGAGCAGTACTTC. It translates to CASSLAGGASYEQYF.

The gene calls are TRBV11-1 and TRBJ2-7; 10 bases agree with TRBD1. Germline V CDR1 and CDR2: SGHAT, FQDESV (reference sequence). J gave up 6 bases and V 2 bases, and 1 base lay outside the gene matches. The CDR3 runs to 13 residues. The CDR3 reads CASSLRTGGEQYF. CDR3 DNA: TGTGCCAGCAGCTTAAGGACAGGGGGCGAGCAGTACTTC.

This chain joins TRBV7-8 and TRBJ2-1; 7 bases are shared with TRBD2. The V gene end was trimmed by 5 bases and the J gene end by 6 bases; junction bases not matched to a gene: 10. Germline assignment: CDR1 SGHVS and CDR2 FQNEAQ. This CDR3 region has 15 residues. The CDR3 region has the DNA TGTGCCAGCAGCCCGGCTAGCGGTCCCCTCAATGAGCAGTTCTTC. It encodes CASSPASGPLNEQFF.

The chain links TRBV6-5 to TRBJ1-1, with D unresolved. V was shortened by 5 bases and J by 8 bases, with 15 bases between the two germline ends. Per the germline V gene, CDR1 is MNHEY and CDR2 is SVGAGI. This CDR3 has 13 residues. The CDR3 DNA follows: TGTGCCAGCAGTCGCAGGATAACGGTCGAAGCTTTCTTT. It yields the protein CASSRRITVEAFF.

The chain carries TRBV14 and TRBJ1-2; a possible D gene is TRBD1 (5 bases). V was shortened by 1 base and J by 2 bases, with 8 bases between the two germline ends. The germline V gene encodes CDR1 SGHDN and CDR2 FVKESK. This CDR3 region has 14 residues. As DNA, the CDR3 is TGTGCCAGCAGCCAAGTTTCAGGGAACTATGGCTACACCTTC. The encoded protein is CASSQVSGNYGYTF.

The chain uses TRBV11-2 and TRBJ2-1; 9 positions match TRBD1. Germline V lookup: CDR1 SGHAT, CDR2 FQNNGV. V was pared by 5 bases and J by 6 bases, with 17 bases of the junction left unmatched. This CDR3 region has 18 residues. CDR3 sequence reads: CASSRKTPGQGVFNEQFF. The CDR3, as DNA: TGTGCCAGCAGCCGTAAGACTCCGGGACAGGGCGTTTTCAATGAGCAGTTCTTC.

CDR3 amino acids: CATRTGTSLNEQFF. As DNA, the CDR3 is TGTGCCACCAGAACCGGGACTAGTCTCAATGAGCAGTTCTTC. The gene calls are TRBV6-1 and TRBJ2-1; TRBD2 aligns across 8 bases. Germline V gene sequence: CDR1 MNHNS, CDR2 SASEGT. This CDR3 is 14 amino acids long. V gave up 10 bases and J gave up 6 bases; unmatched junction bases: 11.

The rearrangement uses TRBV20-1 and TRBJ2-7; 7 positions agree with TRBD2. This CDR3 spans 11 amino acids. CDR1 is DFQATT, CDR2 SNEGSKA, per germline (reference sequence). The CDR3: CSFGEGGEQYF. The DNA of the CDR3 is TGCAGCTTTGGGGAGGGCGGGGAGCAGTACTTC.